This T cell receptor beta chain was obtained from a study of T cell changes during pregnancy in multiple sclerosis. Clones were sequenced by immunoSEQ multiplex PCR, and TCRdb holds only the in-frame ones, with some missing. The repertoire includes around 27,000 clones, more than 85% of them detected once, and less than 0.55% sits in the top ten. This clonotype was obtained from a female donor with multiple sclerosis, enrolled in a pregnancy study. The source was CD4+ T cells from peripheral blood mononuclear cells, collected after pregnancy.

Here the CDR3 DNA reads TGTGCCTGGAGTGGTAATAGCGGAAACACAGATACGCAGTATTTT. Translating it yields CAWSGNSGNTDTQYF. The V and J genes are TRBV30 and TRBJ2-3, with D possibly being TRBD2 (6 bases). With 1 base removed from V and 2 bases from J, the gap between germline ends came to 13 bases. The CDR3 spans 15 residues. Germline CDR1 GTSNPN, CDR2 SVGIG (reference sequence).